Listed here are 23 T cell receptor beta chains from one sample, sequenced in a study of naive and memory T cell subsets. Two oligonucleotides, mixed equimolar, formed the beta constant-region primer covering TRBC1 and TRBC2. Nested alpha and beta constant-region primers with the SP2 primer drove four PCR rounds on ligated cDNA. One entry per CDR3 protein, called by TCRdb with MiXCR from the UMI-ligation and nested PCR reads. The repertoire holds approximately 17,000 distinct CDR3 sequences, with roughly 10% as singletons. Sequencing was performed on central memory CD8+ T cells from blood. All receptors come from a human donor in good health.

At least ten counts were recorded for this clonotype. This sequence joins TRBV4-3 and TRBJ2-2, with D perhaps matching TRBD1 (6 bases). Looked up from germline, CDR1 is LGHNA and CDR2 is YSLEER. V was trimmed by 0 bases and J by 1 base, leaving 9 bases between them. CDR3 size: 16 residues. CDR3 coding DNA: TGCGCCAGCAGCCAAGAATTGGGACAGAACACCGGGGAGCTGTTTTTT. Translated: CASSQELGQNTGELFF.

The sample holds many counts of this clonotype. The chain has TRBV7-2 and TRBJ2-7; 11 bases match TRBD2. Germline V lookup: CDR1 SGHTA, CDR2 FQGNSA. V shed 0 bases, J shed 0 bases, and the junction held 16 bases outside the gene matches. The length of the CDR3 is 21 residues. CDR3 in amino acids: CASSLALGPASGGTSSYEQYF. CDR3 bases: TGTGCCAGCAGCTTAGCCCTGGGGCCGGCTAGCGGGGGGACGAGCTCCTACGAGCAGTACTTC.

In this sample, this clonotype turned up many times. The genes are TRBV6-6 and TRBJ2-3; possibly TRBD1 or TRBD2 for D (5 bases each). Germline V CDR1 and CDR2: MNHNY, SVGAGI (reference sequence). V lost 8 bases to trimming and J lost 6 bases, with 18 bases between them. The length of the CDR3 is 14 residues. The CDR3 loop is CASSGDPFWDTQYF. CDR3 nucleotides: TGTGCCAGCTCCGGGGACCCTTTTTGGGATACGCAGTATTTT.

The CDR3 loop is CASSESDTHTKEKLFF. The CDR3 DNA is TGTGCCAGCAGTGAAAGCGACACCCATACAAAGGAAAAACTGTTTTTT. The gene calls are TRBV28 and TRBJ1-4; no reliable D call. Germline CDR1 MDHEN, CDR2 SYDVKM. CDR3 length equals 16 residues. Trimming shortened V by 5 bases and J by 8 bases, and 21 bases separated the two germline ends.

This chain joins TRBV6-1 and TRBJ1-2; 8 bases align to TRBD1. Per germline, CDR1 MNHNS and CDR2 SASEGT. Trimming cost V 1 base and J 3 bases; bases outside gene matches: 7. This CDR3 region has 16 residues. Here the CDR3 reads CASSEGPDRAHYGYTF. CDR3 bases: TGTGCCAGCAGTGAAGGCCCGGACAGGGCTCACTATGGCTACACCTTC.

This clonotype was observed many times. V gene TRBV6-4 combines with J gene TRBJ2-3; 7 nucleotides agree with TRBD2. V lost 5 bases, J lost 3 bases, and 2 bases stayed unmatched. CDR1 is MRHNA and CDR2 is SNTAGT in the germline V gene. This CDR3 spans 13 amino acids. CDR3 residues: CASSSGATDTQYF. In DNA form, the CDR3 reads TGTGCCAGCAGTAGCGGGGCAACAGATACGCAGTATTTT.

The genes are TRBV11-3 and TRBJ2-7; D is perhaps TRBD1 (6 bases). The CDR3 length is 15 residues. Per the germline V gene, CDR1 is SGHNT and CDR2 is YENEEA. Trimming stripped 5 bases from V and 4 bases from J, with 18 bases between. The CDR3 sequence: CASSPLQGPSYEQYF. CDR3 nucleotides: TGTGCCAGCAGCCCCCTTCAGGGGCCCTCGTACGAGCAGTACTTC.

This clonotype has more than one count but fewer than ten. The rearrangement joins TRBV6-2 or TRBV6-3 to TRBJ2-1; 12 nucleotides agree with TRBD2. The junction had 2 bases not matched to a gene; V was cut back by 2 bases and J by 9 bases. Germline V lookup: CDR1 MNHEY, CDR2 SVGEGT. CDR3 size: 14 residues. The CDR3 loop reads CASSYTLAGGEQFF. DNA of the CDR3: TGTGCCAGCAGTTACACACTAGCGGGGGGTGAGCAGTTCTTC.

This clonotype is labeled medium-sized. This sequence joins TRBV20-1 and TRBJ1-5, with 11 bases fitting TRBD1. CDR1 DFQATT and CDR2 SNEGSKA come from the germline V gene (reference sequence). The CDR3 loop spans 16 amino acids. V lost 4 bases to trimming and J lost 4 bases; unmatched junction nucleotides: 9. The CDR3 bases are TGCAGTGCTACACCCCTGGGACAGGGGGATAATCAGCCCCAGCATTTT. Protein: CSATPLGQGDNQPQHF.

This clonotype has more than one count but fewer than ten. This chain links TRBV6-5 with TRBJ2-1; 10 positions agree with TRBD2. Germline V gene data show CDR1 as MNHEY and CDR2 as SVGAGI. V lost 8 bases and J lost 4; bases outside the gene matches: 5. The CDR3 is 14 amino acids. Here the CDR3 reads CASQTSGEYNEQFF. The CDR3 region has the DNA TGTGCCAGCCAAACTAGCGGGGAATACAATGAGCAGTTCTTC.

This clonotype showed up just a few times. This chain uses TRBV20-1 with TRBJ2-3; TRBD2 agrees at 8 bases. Germline trimming cut 5 bases from V and 2 bases from J; bases unmatched to any gene: 9. Germline CDR1 reads DFQATT; CDR2 reads SNEGSKA (reference sequence). CDR3 length equals 15 residues. The CDR3, as DNA: TGCAGTGCTTCGCCCCAACTAGCGGTCACAGATACGCAGTATTTT. Residues: CSASPQLAVTDTQYF.

In this sample, this clonotype turned up many times. The genes are TRBV9 and TRBJ1-1; weak D call: TRBD1 (5 bases). Germline loops: CDR1 SGDLS, CDR2 YYNGEE. Trimming removed 0 bases from V and 5 bases from J, with 14 bases in between. This CDR3 has 15 residues. The CDR3 protein is CASSVGGGAGTEAFF. The CDR3 bases are TGTGCCAGCAGCGTAGGAGGAGGGGCAGGGACTGAAGCTTTCTTT.

This clonotype was seen repeatedly, ten times or more. This chain uses TRBV12-3 or TRBV12-4 with TRBJ2-1; 7 bases are shared with TRBD1. The CDR3 sequence is 12 residues long. The ends lost 6 bases at V and 7 bases at J; junction bases unmatched: 3. As DNA, the CDR3 is TGTGCCAGCAGCGTGACAGGGAATGAGCAGTTCTTC. The encoded protein is CASSVTGNEQFF.

This clonotype was observed many times. The genes are TRBV7-6 and TRBJ2-1; TRBD2 aligns across 8 bases. Germline V gene sequence: CDR1 SGHVS, CDR2 FNYEAQ. V gave up 5 bases and J gave up 7 bases; unmatched junction bases: 10. The CDR3 has 15 amino acids. CDR3 nucleotide sequence: TGTGCCAGCAGCCTGACAGCGGGAGAACGAAATGAGCAGTTCTTC. This encodes CASSLTAGERNEQFF.

This clonotype appeared many times. The chain recombines TRBV20-1 with TRBJ1-1; the D is unclear. The CDR3 has 14 amino acids. The germline V and J ends were trimmed by 0 bases and 1 base, with 9 bases remaining between them. The germline V gene encodes CDR1 DFQATT and CDR2 SNEGSKA (reference sequence). CDR3 sequence reads: CSARDPDRNTEAFF. In DNA form, the CDR3 reads TGCAGTGCTAGAGACCCAGACCGGAACACTGAAGCTTTCTTT.

The table lists this clonotype with a few counts. This sequence joins TRBV24-1 and TRBJ1-3; 8 bases agree with TRBD1. The CDR3 extends over 17 amino acids. Germline V gene data show CDR1 as KGHDR and CDR2 as SFDVKD. V shed 2 bases, J shed 0 bases, and the junction held 5 bases outside the gene matches. CDR3 nucleotide sequence: TGTGCCACCAGTGATTCCATGGACAGGGACTCTGGAAACACCATATATTTT. Translated: CATSDSMDRDSGNTIYF.

This clonotype came up a few times. The V call is TRBV7-9, the J call TRBJ1-2; D possibly corresponds to TRBD1 (5 bases). Trimming cost V 2 bases and J 5 bases, with 12 bases left between them. Germline lookup yields CDR1 SEHNR and CDR2 FQNEAQ (reference sequence). The CDR3 extends over 14 amino acids. CDR3 in amino acids: CASSLSGTGYGYTF. CDR3 nucleotide sequence: TGTGCCAGCAGCTTATCAGGGACGGGGTATGGCTACACCTTC.

This chain uses TRBV10-3 with TRBJ2-3; perhaps TRBD1 as D (5 bases). The J call may be incorrect, as the DNA end agrees better with TRBJ1-5. The V gene's germline CDR1 is ENHRY and CDR2 SYGVKD. The CDR3 is made up of 14 amino acids. For the CDR3, the DNA is TGTGCCATCAGTGCCGCGGGGGGGTCAGATACGCAGCATTTT. It yields the protein CAISAAGGSDTQHF.

The table lists this clonotype with many counts. One base away lies a much larger clone, so this may be a sequencing read error. The rearrangement links TRBV20-1 to TRBJ2-1; 10 bases fit TRBD1. This CDR3 has 13 residues. The germline gives CDR1 DFQATT, CDR2 SNEGSKA (reference sequence). The J segment lost 8 bases and the V segment lost 6 bases, leaving 7 bases of the junction unmatched. CDR3 coding DNA: TGCAGTGCCGAGACAGGGGGCGGTGATGAGCAGTTCTTC. Translating it yields CSAETGGGDEQFF.

This clonotype appeared many times. This chain connects TRBV4-3 to TRBJ2-1, with a tentative D call TRBD2 (6 bases). The CDR3 extends over 17 amino acids. Looked up from germline, CDR1 is LGHNA and CDR2 is YSLEER. The germline V and J ends were trimmed by 2 bases and 8 bases, with 22 bases remaining between them. CDR3 coding DNA: TGCGCCAGCAGCCAATCCAAGTGGCCTAGCGAGTCCGATGAGCAGTTCTTC. This encodes CASSQSKWPSESDEQFF.

The V gene is TRBV21-1, the J gene TRBJ2-7; the table's D call of TRBD1 was not tested on the DNA. TRBV21-1 constitutes a pseudogene. The CDR3 runs to 15 residues. In nucleotides, the CDR3 is TGTGCCAGCAGCCACCGGGGGGCGTATAACTACGAGCAGTACTTC. This sequence encodes CASSHRGAYNYEQYF.

This clonotype rates as medium-sized. The gene calls are TRBV15 and TRBJ2-1, with 7 bases fitting TRBD2. There are 15 residues in the CDR3. CDR1 is LNHNV and CDR2 is YYDKDF in the germline V gene (reference sequence). The ends lost 9 bases at V and 2 bases at J; junction bases unmatched: 10. The CDR3 region is CATGRGREAYNEQFF. CDR3 DNA: TGTGCCACGGGGAGGGGCCGCGAGGCCTACAATGAGCAGTTCTTC.

This chain uses TRBV4-2 with TRBJ1-5, with TRBD1 matching 8 bases. This CDR3 is 14 amino acids long. Looked up from germline, CDR1 is LGHNA and CDR2 is YNFKEQ. Trimming took 3 bases from V and 6 from J; bases not matched to a gene: 4. DNA for the CDR3: TGTGCCAGCAGCCAGGGACAGGAGACTCAGCCCCAGCATTTT. Its translation: CASSQGQETQPQHF.